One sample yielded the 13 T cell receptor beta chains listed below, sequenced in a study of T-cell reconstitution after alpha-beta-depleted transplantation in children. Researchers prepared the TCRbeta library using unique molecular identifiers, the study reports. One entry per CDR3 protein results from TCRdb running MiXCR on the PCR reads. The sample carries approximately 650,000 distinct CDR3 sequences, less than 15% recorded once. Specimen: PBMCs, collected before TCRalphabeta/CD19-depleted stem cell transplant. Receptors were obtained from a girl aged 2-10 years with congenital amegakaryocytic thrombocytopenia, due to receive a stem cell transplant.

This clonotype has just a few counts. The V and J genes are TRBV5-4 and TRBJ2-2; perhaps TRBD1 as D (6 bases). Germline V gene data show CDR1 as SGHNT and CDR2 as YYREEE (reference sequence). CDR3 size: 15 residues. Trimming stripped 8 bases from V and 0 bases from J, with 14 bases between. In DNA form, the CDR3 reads TGTGCCAGTACGCTAGGGGGACCGAACACCGGGGAGCTGTTTTTT. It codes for CASTLGGPNTGELFF.

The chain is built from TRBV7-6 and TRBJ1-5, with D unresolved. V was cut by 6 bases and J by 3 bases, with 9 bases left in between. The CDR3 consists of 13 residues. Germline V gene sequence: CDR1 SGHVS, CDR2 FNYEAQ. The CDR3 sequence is CASRSTFNQPQHF. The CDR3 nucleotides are TGTGCCAGCAGATCAACGTTCAATCAGCCCCAGCATTTT.

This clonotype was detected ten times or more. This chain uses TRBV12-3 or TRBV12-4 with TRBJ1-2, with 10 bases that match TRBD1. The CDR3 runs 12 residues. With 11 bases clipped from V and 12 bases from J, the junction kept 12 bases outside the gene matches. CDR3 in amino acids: CASGQGGFTDTF. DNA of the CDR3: TGTGCCTCCGGACAGGGGGGCTTCACGGACACCTTC.

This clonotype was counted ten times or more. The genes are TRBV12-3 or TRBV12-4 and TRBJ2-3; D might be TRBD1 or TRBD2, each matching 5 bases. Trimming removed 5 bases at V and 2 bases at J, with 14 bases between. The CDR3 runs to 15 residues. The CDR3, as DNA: TGTGCCAGCAGTACGGGGCTGGGTCCCACAGATACGCAGTATTTT. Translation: CASSTGLGPTDTQYF.

The CDR3 DNA reads TGTGCCAGCAGACGGCGTATAGACACAGATACGCAGTATTTT. This encodes CASRRRIDTDTQYF. V usage is TRBV2 and J usage is TRBJ2-3; no firm D call. The CDR3 is made up of 14 amino acids. V lost 6 bases and J lost 2, with 12 bases in between. Germline V gene sequence: CDR1 SNHLY, CDR2 FYNNEI.

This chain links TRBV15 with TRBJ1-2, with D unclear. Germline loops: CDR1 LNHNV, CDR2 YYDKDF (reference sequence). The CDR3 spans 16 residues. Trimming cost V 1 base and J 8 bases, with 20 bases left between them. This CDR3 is CATSRAPRGGYYGYTF. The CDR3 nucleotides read TGTGCCACCAGCAGAGCGCCTCGGGGAGGGTATTACGGCTACACCTTC.

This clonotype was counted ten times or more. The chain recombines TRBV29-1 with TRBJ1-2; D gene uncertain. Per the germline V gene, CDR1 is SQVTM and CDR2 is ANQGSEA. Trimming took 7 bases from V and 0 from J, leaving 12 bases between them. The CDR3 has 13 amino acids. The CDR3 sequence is CSAGPTSNYGYTF. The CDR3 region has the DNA TGCAGCGCAGGTCCCACCTCTAACTATGGCTACACCTTC.

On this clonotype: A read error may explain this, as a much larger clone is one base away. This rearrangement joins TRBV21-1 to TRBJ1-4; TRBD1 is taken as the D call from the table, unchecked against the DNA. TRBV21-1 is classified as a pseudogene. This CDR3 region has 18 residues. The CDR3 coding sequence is TGTGCCAGCAACGACACACTACCGGGGGACGGGGGTTTAGAAAAACTGTTTTTT. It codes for CASNDTLPGDGGLEKLFF.

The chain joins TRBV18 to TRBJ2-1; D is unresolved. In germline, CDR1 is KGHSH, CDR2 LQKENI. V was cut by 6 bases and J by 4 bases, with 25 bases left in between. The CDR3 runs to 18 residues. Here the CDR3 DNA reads TGTGCCAGCTCGCGGCCGCCCGGTGCCCAATCTCGTTACAATGAGCAGTTCTTC. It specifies CASSRPPGAQSRYNEQFF.

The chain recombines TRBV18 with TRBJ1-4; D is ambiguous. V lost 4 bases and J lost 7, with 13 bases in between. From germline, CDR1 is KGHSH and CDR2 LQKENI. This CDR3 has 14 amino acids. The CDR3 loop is CASSQAAGGEKLFF. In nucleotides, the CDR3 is TGTGCCAGCTCACAGGCAGCCGGAGGTGAAAAACTGTTTTTT. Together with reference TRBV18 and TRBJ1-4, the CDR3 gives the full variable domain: NAGVMQNPRHLVRRRGQEARLRCSPMKGHSHVYWYRQLPEEGLKFMVYLQKENIIDESGMPKERFSAEFPKEGPSILRIQQVVRGDSAAYFCASSQAAGGEKLFFGSGTQLSVL.

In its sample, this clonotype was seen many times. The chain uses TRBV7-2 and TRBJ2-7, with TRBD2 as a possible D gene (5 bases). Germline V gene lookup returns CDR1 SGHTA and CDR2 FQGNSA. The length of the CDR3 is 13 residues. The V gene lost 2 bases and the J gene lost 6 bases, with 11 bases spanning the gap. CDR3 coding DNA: TGTGCCAGCAGCTTATGGGCGGGTATCGAGCAGTACTTC. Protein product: CASSLWAGIEQYF. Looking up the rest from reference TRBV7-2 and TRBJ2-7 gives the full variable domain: GAGVSQSPSNKVTEKGKDVELRCDPISGHTALYWYRQSLGQGLEFLIYFQGNSAPDKSGLPSDRFSAERTGGSVSTLTIQRTQQEDSAVYLCASSLWAGIEQYFGPGTRLTVT.

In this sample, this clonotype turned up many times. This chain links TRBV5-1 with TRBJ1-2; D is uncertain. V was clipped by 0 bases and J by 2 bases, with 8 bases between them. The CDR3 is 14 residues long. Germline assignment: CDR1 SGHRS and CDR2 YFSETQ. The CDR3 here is CASSLDSGNYGYTF. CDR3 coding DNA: TGCGCCAGCAGCTTGGATTCGGGGAACTATGGCTACACCTTC.

The CDR3 DNA reads as TGTGCCAGCAGTTTACACCAGCGGGGCAACGCCGACAATGAGCAGTTCTTC. It is translated as CASSLHQRGNADNEQFF. This chain uses TRBV12-3 or TRBV12-4 with TRBJ2-1; 7 bases align to TRBD2. There are 17 residues in the CDR3. The V segment lost 2 bases and the J segment 5 bases; nucleotides outside the gene matches: 12.